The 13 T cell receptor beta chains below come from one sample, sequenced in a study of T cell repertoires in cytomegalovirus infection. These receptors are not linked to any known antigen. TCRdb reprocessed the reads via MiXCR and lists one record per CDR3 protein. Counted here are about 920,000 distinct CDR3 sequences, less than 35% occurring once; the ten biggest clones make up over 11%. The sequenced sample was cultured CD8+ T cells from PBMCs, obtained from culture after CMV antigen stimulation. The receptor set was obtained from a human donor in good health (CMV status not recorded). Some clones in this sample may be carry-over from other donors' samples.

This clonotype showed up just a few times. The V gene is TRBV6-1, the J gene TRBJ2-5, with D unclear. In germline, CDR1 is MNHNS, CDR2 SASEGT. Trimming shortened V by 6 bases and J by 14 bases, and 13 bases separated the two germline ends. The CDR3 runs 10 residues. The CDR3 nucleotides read TGTGCCAGCAGACGGGCGGCTTTCTACTTC. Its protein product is CASRRAAFYF.

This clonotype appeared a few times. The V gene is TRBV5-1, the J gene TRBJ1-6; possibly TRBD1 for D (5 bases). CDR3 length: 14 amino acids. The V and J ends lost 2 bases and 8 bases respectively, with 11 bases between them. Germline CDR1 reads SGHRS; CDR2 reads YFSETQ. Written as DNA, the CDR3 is TGCGCCAGCAGCTTAGGGGATACGGATTCACCCCTCCACTTT. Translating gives CASSLGDTDSPLHF.

CDR3 DNA: TGTGCCATCAGGAAACAGGGGACTGAAGCTTTCTTT. Translation gives CAIRKQGTEAFF. The genes are TRBV10-3 and TRBJ1-1; 7 bases match TRBD1. This CDR3 region has 12 residues. Germline V gene lookup returns CDR1 ENHRY and CDR2 SYGVKD. V lost 6 bases and J lost 5; bases outside the gene matches: 3.

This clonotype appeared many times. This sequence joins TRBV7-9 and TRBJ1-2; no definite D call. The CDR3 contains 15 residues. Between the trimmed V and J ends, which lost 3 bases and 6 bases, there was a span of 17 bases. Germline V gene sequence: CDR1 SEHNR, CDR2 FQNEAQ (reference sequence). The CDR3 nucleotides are TGTGCCAGCAGCTTCACTAGTTCTCGCTATGATGGCTACACCTTC. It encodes CASSFTSSRYDGYTF.

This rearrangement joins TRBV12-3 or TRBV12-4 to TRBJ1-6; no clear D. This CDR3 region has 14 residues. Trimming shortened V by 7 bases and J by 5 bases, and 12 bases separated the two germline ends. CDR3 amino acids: CASTLSKNNSPLHF. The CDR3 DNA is TGTGCCAGCACCCTAAGCAAAAATAATTCACCCCTCCACTTT.

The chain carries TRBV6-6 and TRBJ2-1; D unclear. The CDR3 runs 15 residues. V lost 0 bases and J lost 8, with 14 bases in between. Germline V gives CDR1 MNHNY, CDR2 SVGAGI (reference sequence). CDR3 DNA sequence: TGTGCCAGCAGTTACTCGGTGCAGCAACCTCATGAGCAGTTCTTC. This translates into CASSYSVQQPHEQFF.

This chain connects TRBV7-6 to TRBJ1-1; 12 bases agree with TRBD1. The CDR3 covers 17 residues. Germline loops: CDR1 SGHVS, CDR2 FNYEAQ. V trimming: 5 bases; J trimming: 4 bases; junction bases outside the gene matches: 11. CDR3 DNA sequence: TGTGCCAGCAGCCTCGGGACAGGGGGCGGCCCGGGCACTGAAGCTTTCTTT. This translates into CASSLGTGGGPGTEAFF. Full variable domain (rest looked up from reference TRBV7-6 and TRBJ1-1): GAGVSQSPRYKVTKRGQDVALRCDPISGHVSLYWYRQALGQGPEFLTYFNYEAQQDKSGLPNDRFSAERPEGSISTLTIQRTEQRDSAMYRCASSLGTGGGPGTEAFFGQGTRLTVV.

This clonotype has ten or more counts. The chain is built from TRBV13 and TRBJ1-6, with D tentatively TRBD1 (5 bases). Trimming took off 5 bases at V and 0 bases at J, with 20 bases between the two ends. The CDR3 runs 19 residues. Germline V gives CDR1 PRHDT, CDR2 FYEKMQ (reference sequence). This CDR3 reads CASSLRDSYLSSYNSPLHF. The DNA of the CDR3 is TGTGCCAGCAGCCTCCGGGACTCTTACCTGAGCTCCTATAATTCACCCCTCCACTTT.

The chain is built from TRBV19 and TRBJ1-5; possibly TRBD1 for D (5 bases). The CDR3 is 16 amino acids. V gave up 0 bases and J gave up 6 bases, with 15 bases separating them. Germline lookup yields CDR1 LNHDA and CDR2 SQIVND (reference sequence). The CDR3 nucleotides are TGTGCCAGTAGTATAGAGGTCGGCAGGGTAGGTCAGCCCCAGCATTTT. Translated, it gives CASSIEVGRVGQPQHF.

CDR3 nucleotide sequence: TGCGCCAGCAGCCAAGTCTCGGTAATCACTGAAGCTTTCTTT. This sequence encodes CASSQVSVITEAFF. The V gene is TRBV4-1, the J gene TRBJ1-1; the D is unclear. There are 14 residues in the CDR3. V lost 1 base and J lost 4, with 10 bases in between. Germline CDR1 and CDR2: MGHRA and YSYEKL.

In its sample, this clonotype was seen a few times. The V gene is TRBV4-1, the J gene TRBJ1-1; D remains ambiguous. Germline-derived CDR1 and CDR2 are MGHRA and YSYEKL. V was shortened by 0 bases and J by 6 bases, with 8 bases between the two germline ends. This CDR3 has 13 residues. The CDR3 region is CASSQDWESEAFF. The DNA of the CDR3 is TGCGCCAGCAGCCAAGATTGGGAGTCTGAAGCTTTCTTT.

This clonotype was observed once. CDR3 coding DNA: TGTGCCAGCAGTTTCGGAGGGGACGGCACCGGGGAGCTGTTTTTT. Amino acid sequence: CASSFGGDGTGELFF. The V gene is TRBV27, the J gene TRBJ2-2, with D possibly matching TRBD2 (6 bases). The CDR3 loop spans 15 amino acids. Germline V gene data show CDR1 as MNHEY and CDR2 as SMNVEV (reference sequence). The V gene lost 3 bases and the J gene lost 4 bases, with 12 bases spanning the gap.

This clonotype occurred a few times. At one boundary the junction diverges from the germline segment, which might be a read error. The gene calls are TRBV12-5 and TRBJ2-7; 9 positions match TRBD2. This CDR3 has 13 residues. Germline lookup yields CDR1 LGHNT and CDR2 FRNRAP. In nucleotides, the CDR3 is TGTGCTAGTGGTTTGGCCCCTTTAGCGGGGGCATCCTTC. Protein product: CASGLAPLAGASF.